Detailed here is one T cell receptor (beta chain). TCR beta cDNA was generated via 5'RACE template switching incorporating UMIs. After re-calling the 5' RACE reads, TCRdb lists one entry per CDR3 protein, DNA absent. The table for this sample gives 150,000 to 200,000 distinct CDR3 sequences. These data originate in a study of T cells expressing NK-cell markers. The CDR3 has 13 residues. The germline CDR1 and CDR2 sequences are LNHNV and YYDKDF (reference sequence). The receptor was isolated from a man aged 18 to 69 in good health. This chain links TRBV15 with TRBJ2-3; lacking DNA, the TRBD2 call made by TCRdb goes unchecked. Sequencing was performed on blood T cells: a sorted CD56 or NKG2C T cell subset, CD4+ or CD8+ T cells, or bulk PBMC T cells (not recorded which). CDR3 loop: CATSIRDFGGQYF.